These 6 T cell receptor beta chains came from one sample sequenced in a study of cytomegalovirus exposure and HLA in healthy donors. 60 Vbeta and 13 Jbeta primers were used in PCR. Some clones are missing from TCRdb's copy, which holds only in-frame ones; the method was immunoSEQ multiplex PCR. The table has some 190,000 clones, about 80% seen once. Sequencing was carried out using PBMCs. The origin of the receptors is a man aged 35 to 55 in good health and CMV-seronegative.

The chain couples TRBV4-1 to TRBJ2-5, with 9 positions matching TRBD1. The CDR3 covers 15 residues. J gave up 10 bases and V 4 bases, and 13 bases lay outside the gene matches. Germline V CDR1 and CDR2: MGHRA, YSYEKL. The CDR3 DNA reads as TGCGCCAGCAGCCGTCCCGGGACAGGGTCTCAGGGCCAGTACTTC. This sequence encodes CASSRPGTGSQGQYF.

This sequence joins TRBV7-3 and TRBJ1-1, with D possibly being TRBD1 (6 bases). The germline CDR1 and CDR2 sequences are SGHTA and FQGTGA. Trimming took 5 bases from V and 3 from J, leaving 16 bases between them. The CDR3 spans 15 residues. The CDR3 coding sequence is TGTGCCAGCAGCCTCACAGGGAATGGGGACACTGAAGCTTTCTTT. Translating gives CASSLTGNGDTEAFF.

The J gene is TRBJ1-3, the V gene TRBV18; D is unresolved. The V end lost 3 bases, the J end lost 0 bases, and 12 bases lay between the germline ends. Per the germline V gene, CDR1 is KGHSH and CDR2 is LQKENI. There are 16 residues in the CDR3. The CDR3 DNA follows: TGTGCCAGCTCACCTGATCAGTTCTCCTCTGGAAACACCATATATTTT. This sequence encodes CASSPDQFSSGNTIYF.

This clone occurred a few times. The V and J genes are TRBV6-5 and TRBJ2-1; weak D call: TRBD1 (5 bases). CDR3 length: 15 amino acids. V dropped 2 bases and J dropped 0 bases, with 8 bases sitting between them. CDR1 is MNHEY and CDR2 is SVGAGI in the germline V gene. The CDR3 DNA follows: TGTGCCAGCAGTTACAGACAGAGCTCCTACAATGAGCAGTTCTTC. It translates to CASSYRQSSYNEQFF.

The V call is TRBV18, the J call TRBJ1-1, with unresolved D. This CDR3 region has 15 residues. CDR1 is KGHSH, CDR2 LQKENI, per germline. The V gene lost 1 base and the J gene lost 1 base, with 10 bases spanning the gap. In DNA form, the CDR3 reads TGTGCCAGCTCACCACTTGAGGTGGGGAACACTGAAGCTTTCTTT. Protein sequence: CASSPLEVGNTEAFF.

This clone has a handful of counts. The CDR3 bases are TGTGCCAGCAGCTTAAGTCGGGGTCAGCCCCAGCATTTT. Protein: CASSLSRGQPQHF. The V call is TRBV7-3, the J call TRBJ1-5; the D is unclear. The CDR3 is 13 residues long. Germline V gene lookup returns CDR1 SGHTA and CDR2 FQGTGA. V was trimmed by 1 base and J by 6 bases, leaving 7 bases between them. Based on the CDR3 plus reference TRBV7-3 and TRBJ1-5, the full variable domain is GAGVSQTPSNKVTEKGKYVELRCDPISGHTALYWYRQSLGQGPEFLIYFQGTGAADDSGLPNDRFFAVRPEGSVSTLKIQRTERGDSAVYLCASSLSRGQPQHFGDGTRLSIL.